This T cell receptor beta chain was found in a study of control samples from healthy donors and cancer patients. The assay was immunoSEQ multiplex PCR, and TCRdb's table has in-frame clones only and misses some. Among some 250,000 clones listed, about 80% were seen once. Germline CDR1 reads SGHDT; CDR2 reads YYEEEE. Trimming removed 0 bases from V and 8 bases from J, with 12 bases in between. The CDR3 is 14 amino acids. The chain recombines TRBV5-6 with TRBJ2-4; perhaps D is TRBD1 or TRBD2 (5 bases each). The sequenced sample was PBMCs. The receptor was isolated from a woman aged 55-70 years with lung cancer. CDR3 bases: TGTGCCAGCAGCTTGGATCAGTTGGGGGACATTCAGTACTTC. Its translation: CASSLDQLGDIQYF.